These T cell receptor beta chains were read from a single sample in a study of T cell changes during pregnancy in multiple sclerosis. The table came from immunoSEQ multiplex PCR; TCRdb's copy has only in-frame clones and leaves some out. The sample yields about 110,000 clones, 85% to 95% seen once. The input for sequencing was peripheral blood, taken after pregnancy. The source of these receptors is a female donor with multiple sclerosis, enrolled in a pregnancy study. Both conserved end residues are part of each CDR3. Fields, in order: V gene, J gene, clone size, CDR3 length, D gene, CDR3 DNA, CDR3 protein. The D gene is left open where the match is weak. The listing skips clone size in some rows; elsewhere it reads once, few, many or a size class.

V: TRBV5-1
J: TRBJ2-5
size: NA
length: 15
D: TRBD2
DNA: TGCGCCAGCAGCTTAGGGACTAGCGGACAAGAGACCCAGTACTTC
CDR3: CASSLGTSGQETQYF

V: TRBV28
J: TRBJ1-2
size: NA
length: 16
D: NA
DNA: TGTGCCAGCTCCAACAATTACGGGGGGGCTAACTATGGCTACACCTTC
CDR3: CASSNNYGGANYGYTF

V: TRBV5-1
J: TRBJ2-1
size: NA
length: 16
D: TRBD2
DNA: TGCGCCAGCAGGGGCCTAGCGGGAGGATTGGGCAATGAGCAGTTCTTC
CDR3: CASRGLAGGLGNEQFF

V: TRBV19
J: TRBJ2-2
size: once
length: 13
D: NA
DNA: TGTGCCAGTAGTCCGTCGGTGACCGGGGAGCTGTTTTTT
CDR3: CASSPSVTGELFF

V: TRBV28
J: TRBJ1-1
size: NA
length: 15
D: NA
DNA: TGTGCCAGCAGTCCCTCAGTTCGGGGGAACACTGAAGCTTTCTTT
CDR3: CASSPSVRGNTEAFF

V: TRBV2
J: TRBJ2-2
size: NA
length: 16
D: TRBD2
DNA: TGTGCCAGCCGAAAGCTAGCGGGGGGGTTCCCCGGGGAGCTGTTTTTT
CDR3: CASRKLAGGFPGELFF

V: TRBV4-2
J: TRBJ2-5
size: once
length: 15
D: TRBD2
DNA: TGTGCCAGCAGCCAAGCTGGCGGGGGTGGGGAGACCCAGTACTTC
CDR3: CASSQAGGGGETQYF

V: TRBV28
J: TRBJ1-2
size: NA
length: 14
D: NA
DNA: TGTGCCAGCAGTCTTCAGCCGGGAATCTATGGCTACACCTTC
CDR3: CASSLQPGIYGYTF

V: TRBV7-2
J: TRBJ1-1
size: once
length: 14
D: TRBD1
DNA: TGTGCCAGCAGCCGCGACAGGGTAGACACTGAAGCTTTCTTT
CDR3: CASSRDRVDTEAFF

V: TRBV7-9
J: TRBJ2-6
size: NA
length: 16
D: TRBD1
DNA: TGTGCCAGCAGTCGACAGGGGGCGGGTGGGGCCAACGTCCTGACTTTC
CDR3: CASSRQGAGGANVLTF

V: TRBV7-7
J: TRBJ1-2
size: NA
length: 16
D: TRBD1
DNA: TGTGCCAGCAGCGAGGGTAAATGCAGGGGGCCAGGCGGCTACACCTTC
CDR3: CASSEGKCRGPGGYTF

V: TRBV6-1
J: TRBJ1-1
size: NA
length: 13
D: NA
DNA: TGTGCCAGCAGTGCTATGCAGGGGACTGAAGCTTTCTTT
CDR3: CASSAMQGTEAFF

V: TRBV7-8
J: TRBJ1-4
size: few
length: 14
D: TRBD1
DNA: TGTGCCAGCAGCCCCGGGACAGGGGGGGAAAAACTGTTTTTT
CDR3: CASSPGTGGEKLFF

V: TRBV27
J: TRBJ1-6
size: NA
length: 21
D: TRBD1
DNA: TGTGCCAGCAGTCCCTACCCAGCGGGACAGGGCCTTAGCTCCTATAATTCACCCCTCCACTTT
CDR3: CASSPYPAGQGLSSYNSPLHF

V: TRBV14
J: TRBJ1-4
size: once
length: 13
D: NA
DNA: TGTGCCAGCAGCCAAGTCGCTAATGAAAAACTGTTTTTT
CDR3: CASSQVANEKLFF

V: TRBV9
J: TRBJ2-7
size: NA
length: 14
D: TRBD2
DNA: TGTGCCAGCAGCGTAGGGCTAGCGGGCTACGAGCAGTACTTC
CDR3: CASSVGLAGYEQYF

V: TRBV18
J: TRBJ1-1
size: NA
length: 16
D: TRBD1
DNA: TGTGCCAGCTCACGTGGGCAGGGGGCGCCTAACACTGAAGCTTTCTTT
CDR3: CASSRGQGAPNTEAFF

V: TRBV7-8
J: TRBJ1-1
size: NA
length: 13
D: NA
DNA: TGTGCCAGCATAGGAGGGAAGAACACTGAAGCTTTCTTT
CDR3: CASIGGKNTEAFF

V: TRBV19
J: TRBJ2-7
size: NA
length: 16
D: TRBD2
DNA: TGTGCCAGTAGTATCGCGGCGGCTAGCGGGACGGGCGAGCAGTACTTC
CDR3: CASSIAAASGTGEQYF

V: TRBV18
J: TRBJ1-1
size: NA
length: 14
D: NA
DNA: TGTGCCAGCTCACCACCTGGGCAAGACACTGAAGCTTTCTTT
CDR3: CASSPPGQDTEAFF

V: TRBV28
J: TRBJ2-7
size: NA
length: 14
D: TRBD1
DNA: TGTGCCAGCAGTCCGGGACAGGGGGCCTACGAGCAGTACTTC
CDR3: CASSPGQGAYEQYF

V: TRBV9
J: TRBJ2-3
size: NA
length: 14
D: NA
DNA: TGTGCCAGCAGCGGGGAGGACTCTTCGAATACGCAGTATTTT
CDR3: CASSGEDSSNTQYF

V: TRBV28
J: TRBJ1-4
size: NA
length: 14
D: NA
DNA: TGTGCCAGCAGTCCCTACCGAGTGGATGAAAAACTGTTTTTT
CDR3: CASSPYRVDEKLFF

V: TRBV28
J: TRBJ2-2
size: NA
length: 12
D: NA
DNA: TGTGCCAGCAGTTTGAGGTCCGGGGAGCTGTTTTTT
CDR3: CASSLRSGELFF

V: TRBV7-3
J: TRBJ2-1
size: NA
length: 13
D: NA
DNA: TGTGCCAGCAGCTTAACCGGCGGGAATGAGCAGTTCTTC
CDR3: CASSLTGGNEQFF

V: TRBV28
J: TRBJ2-7
size: NA
length: 13
D: NA
DNA: TGTGCCAGCAGGGGAGTCTCCTCCTACGAGCAGTACTTC
CDR3: CASRGVSSYEQYF

V: TRBV7-9
J: TRBJ2-7
size: NA
length: 14
D: TRBD1
DNA: TGTGCCAGCAGCACCCGACAGGGGGCGGTAGAGCAGTACTTC
CDR3: CASSTRQGAVEQYF

V: TRBV30
J: TRBJ1-2
size: NA
length: 15
D: NA
DNA: TGTGCCTGGATGGGGGCCACCGCGAACAACTATGGCTACACCTTC
CDR3: CAWMGATANNYGYTF

V: TRBV4-1
J: TRBJ2-7
size: NA
length: 17
D: NA
DNA: TGCGCCAGCAGCCAAGATATTTCCACGGGAGAAGTTTACGAGCAGTACTTC
CDR3: CASSQDISTGEVYEQYF

V: TRBV6-6
J: TRBJ2-7
size: NA
length: 13
D: NA
DNA: TGTGCCAGCAGCCTACTCCAGGGATACGAGCAGTACTTC
CDR3: CASSLLQGYEQYF

V: TRBV27
J: TRBJ1-2
size: few
length: 15
D: NA
DNA: TGTGCCAGCAGCCCGCGCGGGAAAGCTAACTATGGCTACACCTTC
CDR3: CASSPRGKANYGYTF

V: TRBV5-6
J: TRBJ2-2
size: NA
length: 15
D: NA
DNA: TGTGCCAGCAGCTTGGTTAGAAGATGGACCGGGGAGCTGTTTTTT
CDR3: CASSLVRRWTGELFF

V: TRBV18
J: TRBJ1-1
size: NA
length: 14
D: NA
DNA: TGTGCCAGCTCACCTTCAGGGCGGAACACTGAAGCTTTCTTT
CDR3: CASSPSGRNTEAFF

V: TRBV5-1
J: TRBJ2-5
size: NA
length: 15
D: TRBD1
DNA: TGCGCCAGCAGCTTGGGGGACAGGGTGACAGAGACCCAGTACTTC
CDR3: CASSLGDRVTETQYF

V: TRBV27
J: TRBJ2-7
size: NA
length: 18
D: TRBD1
DNA: TGTGCCAGCAGTTCCGGGACAGGGATCAGGTTTAGGTCCTACGAGCAGTACTTC
CDR3: CASSSGTGIRFRSYEQYF

V: TRBV5-1
J: TRBJ1-2
size: NA
length: 13
D: TRBD1
DNA: TGCGCCAGCAGCATAGGGGGCGCGCGAGGCTACACCTTC
CDR3: CASSIGGARGYTF

V: TRBV5-6
J: TRBJ1-1
size: NA
length: 14
D: NA
DNA: TGTGCCAGCAGCTGGGGCAGGGGGAACACTGAAGCTTTCTTT
CDR3: CASSWGRGNTEAFF

V: TRBV10-3
J: TRBJ1-1
size: NA
length: 16
D: NA
DNA: TGTGCCATCAGTGATATGCAGGTGACCGTGGTCACTGAAGCTTTCTTT
CDR3: CAISDMQVTVVTEAFF

V: TRBV27
J: TRBJ1-4
size: NA
length: 16
D: TRBD1
DNA: TGTGCCAGCAGAGACAGGGGGCTACGTCCTAATGAAAAACTGTTTTTT
CDR3: CASRDRGLRPNEKLFF

V: TRBV15
J: TRBJ1-2
size: NA
length: 14
D: NA
DNA: TGTGCCACCAGCAGAGATGAGGGGGTGGGAGGCTACACCTTC
CDR3: CATSRDEGVGGYTF

V: TRBV7-7
J: TRBJ2-1
size: NA
length: 15
D: NA
DNA: TGTGCCAGCAGCATAGCCGGGACTTCCCGTGATGAGCAGTTCTTC
CDR3: CASSIAGTSRDEQFF

V: TRBV7-9
J: TRBJ2-3
size: NA
length: 13
D: NA
DNA: TGTGCCAGCACGGGGAACCGGGGGGATACGCAGTATTTT
CDR3: CASTGNRGDTQYF

V: TRBV5-4
J: TRBJ2-7
size: NA
length: 16
D: TRBD1
DNA: TGTGCCAGCAGCGTGGGGACAGCCAAGAGAACCTACGAGCAGTACTTC
CDR3: CASSVGTAKRTYEQYF

V: TRBV28
J: TRBJ2-3
size: once
length: 15
D: TRBD2
DNA: TGTGCCAGCAGTTCTCCTAGCGGTCCGAGGGATACGCAGTATTTT
CDR3: CASSSPSGPRDTQYF

V: TRBV5-1
J: TRBJ2-1
size: NA
length: 15
D: TRBD2
DNA: TGCGCCAGCAGCTTGGTTTCTAGCGGGAGCTATGAGCAGTTCTTC
CDR3: CASSLVSSGSYEQFF

V: TRBV30
J: TRBJ1-1
size: NA
length: 14
D: TRBD1
DNA: TGTGCCTGGAGTCCGGGGACAGGGGCCACTGAAGCTTTCTTT
CDR3: CAWSPGTGATEAFF

V: TRBV6-5
J: TRBJ1-1
size: once
length: 13
D: NA
DNA: TGTGCCAGCAGTTCCCTCAGAACCACTGAAGCTTTCTTT
CDR3: CASSSLRTTEAFF

V: TRBV28
J: TRBJ2-1
size: NA
length: 13
D: NA
DNA: TGTGCCAGCACGGAACAGGGATACAATGAGCAGTTCTTC
CDR3: CASTEQGYNEQFF